A selection of T cell receptor beta chains follows, all from one sample in a study of shared T cell receptors in the human thymus. The assay was immunoSEQ multiplex PCR, and TCRdb's table has in-frame clones only and misses some. The data contain roughly 710,000 clones, approximately 85% of them singletons. These data were also filed under a second study, of human thymus T cells.

Input material: thymocytes. Source of these receptors: a girl under three years old with a congenital heart defect. The CDR3 runs from the conserved cysteine through the conserved F or W. The D gene is left open where the match is weak. Size is stated for part of the rows, as once, few or many counts, or as a class when the clone is expanded.

J	size	length	V	D	CDR3	DNA
TRBJ2-7	.	11	TRBV20-1	.	CSARAAQGTSF	TGCAGTGCTAGAGCCGCCCAGGGGACCAGCTTC
TRBJ1-2	.	16	TRBV5-5	.	CASSPETGKENYGYTF	TGTGCCAGCAGCCCAGAAACAGGGAAGGAGAACTATGGCTACACCTTC
TRBJ2-7	.	15	TRBV7-6	TRBD1	CASSPGQGRSYEQYF	TGTGCCAGCAGCCCAGGACAGGGGAGGTCCTACGAGCAGTACTTC
TRBJ1-1	few	18	TRBV4-3	TRBD1	CASSQKGGQGRDDTEAFF	TGCGCCAGCAGCCAGAAAGGGGGACAGGGGAGGGATGACACTGAAGCTTTCTTT
TRBJ2-2	.	18	TRBV13	.	CASSLVGGRGYITGELFF	TGTGCCAGCAGCTTAGTCGGGGGTCGGGGGTACATAACCGGGGAGCTGTTTTTT
TRBJ2-2	.	15	TRBV5-6	TRBD1	CASSSTGDYTGELFF	TGTGCCAGCAGCTCGACAGGGGATTACACCGGGGAGCTGTTTTTT
TRBJ2-1	.	14	TRBV7-7	.	CASSRPRRGNEQFF	TGTGCCAGCAGCCGACCCCGACGGGGCAATGAGCAGTTCTTC
TRBJ2-7	.	12	TRBV6-6	.	CASSYGPYEQYF	TGTGCCAGCAGTTACGGGCCCTACGAGCAGTACTTC
TRBJ1-2	.	18	TRBV29-1	TRBD1	CSVFFDREPSGKVDGYTF	TGCAGCGTATTCTTCGACAGGGAACCCTCCGGGAAGGTTGATGGCTACACCTTC
TRBJ1-1	.	13	TRBV7-9	.	CASIRGELSEAFF	TGTGCCAGTATTAGGGGTGAGCTGTCTGAAGCTTTCTTT
TRBJ1-2	.	16	TRBV5-1	.	CASSLRVGAINYGYTF	TGCGCCAGCAGCTTGCGGGTAGGCGCTATCAACTATGGCTACACCTTC
TRBJ1-4	.	16	TRBV28	TRBD1	CASSPYSTGGNEKLFF	TGTGCCAGCAGTCCCTATTCGACAGGGGGTAATGAAAAACTGTTTTTT
TRBJ2-7	.	14	TRBV6-1	.	CASTSRGPPYEQYF	TGTGCCAGCACCAGCAGGGGCCCACCTTACGAGCAGTACTTC
TRBJ1-6	.	17	TRBV7-8	.	CASSLGGASSYNSPLHF	TGTGCCAGCAGCTTAGGGGGAGCTAGCTCCTATAATTCACCCCTCCACTTT
TRBJ1-5	once	17	TRBV19	TRBD1	CASSIDQRTGARQPQHF	TGTGCCAGTAGTATAGATCAACGGACAGGGGCAAGGCAGCCCCAGCATTTT
TRBJ2-7	.	17	TRBV5-6	TRBD2	CASSSSGGVVASYEQYF	TGTGCCAGCAGCTCAAGTGGGGGGGTGGTGGCCTCCTACGAGCAGTACTTC
TRBJ1-4	once	17	TRBV11-2	TRBD1	CASSLALSRGLDEKLFF	TGTGCCAGCAGCTTAGCCTTATCCAGGGGGCTGGATGAAAAACTGTTTTTT
TRBJ2-1	.	16	TRBV30	.	CAWTTQKGVLDNEQFF	TGTGCCTGGACCACCCAGAAAGGGGTATTGGACAATGAGCAGTTCTTC
TRBJ2-7	.	15	TRBV5-1	.	CASSLDRVGGYEQYF	TGCGCCAGCAGCTTGGACAGGGTTGGGGGTTACGAGCAGTACTTC
TRBJ1-1	.	12	TRBV29-1	.	CSVDTGGWEAFF	TGCAGCGTTGATACGGGGGGCTGGGAAGCTTTCTTT
TRBJ2-3	.	16	TRBV7-6	TRBD1	CASSFSVGTATDTQYF	TGTGCCAGCAGCTTTAGTGTCGGGACAGCGACAGATACGCAGTATTTT
TRBJ1-6	.	19	TRBV7-9	TRBD1	CASSRDGDRDSYYNSPLHF	TGTGCCAGCAGCCGTGATGGGGACAGGGACTCTTACTATAATTCACCCCTCCACTTT
TRBJ2-4	.	17	TRBV5-1	.	CASSGAEDSRFKNIQYF	TGCGCCAGCAGCGGCGCGGAGGACAGCAGATTCAAAAACATTCAGTACTTC
TRBJ2-5	.	12	TRBV6-1	.	CASHTLWETQYF	TGTGCCAGCCATACTCTTTGGGAGACCCAGTACTTC
TRBJ2-3	once	15	TRBV6-5	.	CASSGRGRGTDTQYF	TGTGCCAGCAGTGGTCGGGGGAGAGGCACAGATACGCAGTATTTT
TRBJ2-3	.	18	TRBV4-3	.	CASSQDRLGDKGSDTQYF	TGCGCCAGCAGCCAAGATAGGTTGGGGGACAAAGGGTCAGATACGCAGTATTTT
TRBJ1-4	.	18	TRBV15	TRBD1	CATSREGQGIPTNEKLFF	TGTGCCACCAGCAGAGAGGGACAGGGTATACCAACTAATGAAAAACTGTTTTTT
TRBJ2-7	.	15	TRBV11-1	TRBD1	CASSFHTQGAYEQYF	TGTGCCAGCAGCTTCCATACCCAGGGGGCCTACGAGCAGTACTTC
TRBJ1-6	.	14	TRBV10-1	.	CASSEDRDNSPLHF	TGCGCCAGCAGTGAGGACCGGGATAATTCCCCCCTCCACTTT
TRBJ2-2	.	12	TRBV6-4	.	CASRSSAGELFF	TGTGCCAGCAGATCGTCAGCCGGGGAGCTGTTTTTT
TRBJ2-5	.	15	TRBV6-5	.	CASSYQGQRKETQYF	TGTGCCAGCAGTTACCAAGGACAGAGAAAAGAGACCCAGTACTTC
TRBJ2-1	.	15	TRBV29-1	TRBD2	CSVALLAGGYNEQFF	TGCAGCGTTGCCCTTCTAGCGGGGGGTTACAATGAGCAGTTCTTC
TRBJ2-5	.	15	TRBV27	.	CASSLGAGRKETQYF	TGTGCCAGCAGCCTAGGGGCAGGCCGAAAAGAGACCCAGTACTTC
TRBJ2-3	.	17	TRBV4-3	TRBD2	CASSQIRRGAAPDTQYF	TGCGCCAGCAGCCAAATACGGCGGGGGGCTGCTCCAGATACGCAGTATTTT